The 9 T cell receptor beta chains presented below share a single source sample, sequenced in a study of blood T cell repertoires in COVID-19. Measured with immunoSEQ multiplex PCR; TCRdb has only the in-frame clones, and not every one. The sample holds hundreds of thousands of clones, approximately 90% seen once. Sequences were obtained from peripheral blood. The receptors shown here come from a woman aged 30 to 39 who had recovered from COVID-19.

As DNA, the CDR3 is TGTGCCAGCAGCGTATCGGGGGACAGTTATTCACCCCTCCACTTT. It translates to CASSVSGDSYSPLHF. V gene TRBV9 combines with J gene TRBJ1-6; TRBD1 aligns across 7 bases. Germline lookup yields CDR1 SGDLS and CDR2 YYNGEE. CDR3 size: 15 residues. V lost 1 base and J lost 8; bases outside the gene matches: 6.

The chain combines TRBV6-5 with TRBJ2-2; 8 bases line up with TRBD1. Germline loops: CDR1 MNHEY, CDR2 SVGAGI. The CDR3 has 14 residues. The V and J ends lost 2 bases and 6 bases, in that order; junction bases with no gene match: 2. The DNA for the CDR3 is TGTGCCAGCAGTTACGCAGGGGGCCCCGGGGAGCTGTTTTTT. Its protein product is CASSYAGGPGELFF.

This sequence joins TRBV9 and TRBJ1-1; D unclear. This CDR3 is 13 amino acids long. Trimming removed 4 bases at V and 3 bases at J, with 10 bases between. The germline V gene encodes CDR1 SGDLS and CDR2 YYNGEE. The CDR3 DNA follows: TGTGCCAGCAGCCCCTCCGGGGACACTGAAGCTTTCTTT. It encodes CASSPSGDTEAFF.

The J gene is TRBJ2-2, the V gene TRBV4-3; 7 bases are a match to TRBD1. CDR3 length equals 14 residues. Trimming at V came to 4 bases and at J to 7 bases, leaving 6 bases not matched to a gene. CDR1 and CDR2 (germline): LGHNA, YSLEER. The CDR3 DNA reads TGCGCCAGCAGCCTTGACAGGGTAGGCGGGGAGCTGTTTTTT. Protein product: CASSLDRVGGELFF.

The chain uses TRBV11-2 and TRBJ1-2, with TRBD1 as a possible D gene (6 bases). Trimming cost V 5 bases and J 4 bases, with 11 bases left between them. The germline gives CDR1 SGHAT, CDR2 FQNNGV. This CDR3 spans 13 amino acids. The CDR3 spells CASSVQGLYGYTF. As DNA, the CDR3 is TGTGCCAGCAGCGTACAGGGCCTCTATGGCTACACCTTC.

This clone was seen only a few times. This chain's CDR3 is CASSPAGVYGYTF. Here the CDR3 DNA reads TGTGCCAGCTCACCCGCAGGGGTATATGGCTACACCTTC. This chain connects TRBV18 to TRBJ1-2, with a weak D call TRBD1 (6 bases). Trimming shortened V by 3 bases and J by 5 bases, and 10 bases separated the two germline ends. The CDR3 has 13 amino acids. Per germline, CDR1 KGHSH and CDR2 LQKENI.

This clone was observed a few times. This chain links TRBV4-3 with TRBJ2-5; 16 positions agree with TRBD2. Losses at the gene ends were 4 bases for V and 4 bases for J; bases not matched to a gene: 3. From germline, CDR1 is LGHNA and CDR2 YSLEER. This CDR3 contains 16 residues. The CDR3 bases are TGCGCCAGCAGCCGCGGGACTAGCGGGGGGGTAGAGACCCAGTACTTC. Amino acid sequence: CASSRGTSGGVETQYF.

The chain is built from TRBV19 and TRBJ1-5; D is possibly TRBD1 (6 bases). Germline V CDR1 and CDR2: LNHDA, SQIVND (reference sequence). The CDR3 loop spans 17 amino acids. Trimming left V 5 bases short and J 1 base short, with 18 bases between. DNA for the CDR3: TGTGCCAGTAGTGTTCAACAGGGTAAGATCAGCAATCAGCCCCAGCATTTT. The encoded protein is CASSVQQGKISNQPQHF. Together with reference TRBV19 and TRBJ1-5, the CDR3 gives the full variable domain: DGGITQSPKYLFRKEGQNVTLSCEQNLNHDAMYWYRQDPGQGLRLIYYSQIVNDFQKGDIAEGYSVSREKKESFPLTVTSAQKNPTAFYLCASSVQQGKISNQPQHFGDGTRLSIL.

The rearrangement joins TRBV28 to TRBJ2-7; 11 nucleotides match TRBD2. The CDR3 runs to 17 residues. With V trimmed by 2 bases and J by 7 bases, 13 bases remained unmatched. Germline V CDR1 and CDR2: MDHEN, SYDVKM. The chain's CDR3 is CASSLISLAGGAREQYF. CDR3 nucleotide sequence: TGTGCCAGCAGTTTAATCTCTCTAGCGGGGGGAGCCAGAGAGCAGTACTTC.